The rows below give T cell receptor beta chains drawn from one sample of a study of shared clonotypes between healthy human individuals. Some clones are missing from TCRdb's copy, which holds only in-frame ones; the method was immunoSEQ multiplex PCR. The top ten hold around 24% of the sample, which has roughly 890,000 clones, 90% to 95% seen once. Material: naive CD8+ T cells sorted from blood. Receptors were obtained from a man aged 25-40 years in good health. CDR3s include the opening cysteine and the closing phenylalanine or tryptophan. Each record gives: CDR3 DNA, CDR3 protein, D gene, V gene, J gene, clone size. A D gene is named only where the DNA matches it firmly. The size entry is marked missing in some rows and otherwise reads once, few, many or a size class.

CDR3 DNA: TGCGCCAGCAGCGCCAGAAGGACAGGGGTGGCAGATACGCAGTATTTT; CDR3 protein: CASSARRTGVADTQYF; D gene: TRBD1; V gene: TRBV10-1; J gene: TRBJ2-3; clone size: NA
CDR3 DNA: TGTGCCAGCACTCAGTATGCGGGGCCCAGCACAGATACGCAGTATTTT; CDR3 protein: CASTQYAGPSTDTQYF; D gene: NA; V gene: TRBV27; J gene: TRBJ2-3; clone size: NA
CDR3 DNA: TGCAGCGTAACCCGGAACACTGAAGCTTTCTTT; CDR3 protein: CSVTRNTEAFF; D gene: NA; V gene: TRBV29-1; J gene: TRBJ1-1; clone size: NA
CDR3 DNA: TGTGCCAGCAGTTTATCGCATGGGACAGGGGGATTAAATGAGCAGTTCTTC; CDR3 protein: CASSLSHGTGGLNEQFF; D gene: TRBD1; V gene: TRBV27; J gene: TRBJ2-1; clone size: NA
CDR3 DNA: TGTGCCAGCAGTTTTCAACAGCATAACTATGGCTACACCTTC; CDR3 protein: CASSFQQHNYGYTF; D gene: NA; V gene: TRBV27; J gene: TRBJ1-2; clone size: NA
CDR3 DNA: TGTGCCAGCAGCTCCTCCGAGGGGCGCGCAGATACGCAGTATTTT; CDR3 protein: CASSSSEGRADTQYF; D gene: NA; V gene: TRBV7-9; J gene: TRBJ2-3; clone size: NA
CDR3 DNA: TGTGCCAGAAGCTTAAAATTGGGACGCTACTATGGCTACACCTTC; CDR3 protein: CARSLKLGRYYGYTF; D gene: NA; V gene: TRBV5-3; J gene: TRBJ1-2; clone size: once
CDR3 DNA: TGTGCCAGCAGTTTATTTCCGGGACAGTACTTGAACACTGAAGCTTTCTTT; CDR3 protein: CASSLFPGQYLNTEAFF; D gene: TRBD1; V gene: TRBV28; J gene: TRBJ1-1; clone size: once
CDR3 DNA: TGTGCCAGCAGTGACGTTTACGCTGAAGCTTTCTTT; CDR3 protein: CASSDVYAEAFF; D gene: NA; V gene: TRBV25-1; J gene: TRBJ1-1; clone size: NA
CDR3 DNA: TGTGCCAGCAGTGAAAACGGGAGGGGACTATTGGAAGAGACCCAGTACTTC; CDR3 protein: CASSENGRGLLEETQYF; D gene: TRBD2; V gene: TRBV25-1; J gene: TRBJ2-5; clone size: NA
CDR3 DNA: TGTGCCAGCACCCCGACAGGGGGTCAGCCCCAGCATTTT; CDR3 protein: CASTPTGGQPQHF; D gene: TRBD1; V gene: TRBV6-6; J gene: TRBJ1-5; clone size: NA
CDR3 DNA: TGCAGCGTTGAAAAAGAGGGAGAGGGCTACACCTTC; CDR3 protein: CSVEKEGEGYTF; D gene: NA; V gene: TRBV29-1; J gene: TRBJ1-2; clone size: NA
CDR3 DNA: TGTGCCATCAGAGTACAGTTTGCGGAGCAGTACTTC; CDR3 protein: CAIRVQFAEQYF; D gene: NA; V gene: TRBV10-3; J gene: TRBJ2-7; clone size: once
CDR3 DNA: TGTGCCAGCAGATATGGGGGCTCTGGGGCCAACGTCCTGACTTTC; CDR3 protein: CASRYGGSGANVLTF; D gene: NA; V gene: TRBV27; J gene: TRBJ2-6; clone size: NA
CDR3 DNA: TGCAGCGTTGTTAGCGGGGTCTCCTACAATGAGCAGTTCTTC; CDR3 protein: CSVVSGVSYNEQFF; D gene: TRBD2; V gene: TRBV29-1; J gene: TRBJ2-1; clone size: NA
CDR3 DNA: TGCGCCAGCAGTACATTACAGGGGTGGAACTATGGCTACACCTTC; CDR3 protein: CASSTLQGWNYGYTF; D gene: TRBD1; V gene: TRBV10-2; J gene: TRBJ1-2; clone size: NA
CDR3 DNA: TGCAGCGTTGAAGCGGAAAGCGAAGAGACCCAGTACTTC; CDR3 protein: CSVEAESEETQYF; D gene: NA; V gene: TRBV29-1; J gene: TRBJ2-5; clone size: NA
CDR3 DNA: TGTGCCAGCAGTGAGTTATCCGATGCCGGGGAGCTGTTTTTT; CDR3 protein: CASSELSDAGELFF; D gene: NA; V gene: TRBV6-1; J gene: TRBJ2-2; clone size: NA
CDR3 DNA: TGCGCCAGCAGCCAAACGAACGAGCAGTACTTC; CDR3 protein: CASSQTNEQYF; D gene: NA; V gene: TRBV4-1; J gene: TRBJ2-7; clone size: once
CDR3 DNA: TGTGCCAGCAGCCCAGGGACAGGGGTTCAGCCCCAGCATTTT; CDR3 protein: CASSPGTGVQPQHF; D gene: TRBD1; V gene: TRBV27; J gene: TRBJ1-5; clone size: NA
CDR3 DNA: TGTGCCAGCAGCCCCAGGGGCTATGGCTACACCTTC; CDR3 protein: CASSPRGYGYTF; D gene: NA; V gene: TRBV27; J gene: TRBJ1-2; clone size: NA
CDR3 DNA: TGTGCCAGCAGCTTAGGCGGCAGGGGAGATGGCTACACCTTC; CDR3 protein: CASSLGGRGDGYTF; D gene: NA; V gene: TRBV7-9; J gene: TRBJ1-2; clone size: few
CDR3 DNA: TGTGCCAGCAGCTTGGAGTGGGGGCAGGGACCTGAGCAGTACTTC; CDR3 protein: CASSLEWGQGPEQYF; D gene: NA; V gene: TRBV5-4; J gene: TRBJ2-7; clone size: NA
CDR3 DNA: TGTGCCAGCAGCCAAGTACACGGAGTTAGCACAGATACGCAGTATTTT; CDR3 protein: CASSQVHGVSTDTQYF; D gene: NA; V gene: TRBV14; J gene: TRBJ2-3; clone size: NA
CDR3 DNA: TGCGCCAGCATTCTGGGACTAGCGGGAGGCAGGTCCTACAATGAGCAGTTCTTC; CDR3 protein: CASILGLAGGRSYNEQFF; D gene: TRBD2; V gene: TRBV10-2; J gene: TRBJ2-1; clone size: NA
CDR3 DNA: TGCAGCGTTGGCCAGGGGGAGCGCACAGATACGCAGTATTTT; CDR3 protein: CSVGQGERTDTQYF; D gene: TRBD1; V gene: TRBV29-1; J gene: TRBJ2-3; clone size: NA